This TCR beta chain was observed in a study of Ad26.COV2.S vaccination and SARS-CoV-2 variants. Study-level points and caveats: It was reported that spike-specific CD8+ and CD4+ T cell responses were substantially broad after vaccination. Placebo and vaccine recipients had non-spike TCR breadth that was similar.

Profiled with immunoSEQ multiplex PCR; TCRdb holds only in-frame clones, not every one. The sample lists roughly 510,000 clones; roughly 85% were seen once. This CDR3 region has 16 residues. Germline values: CDR1 LGHNA, CDR2 YSLEER. V trimming: 4 bases; J trimming: 4 bases; junction bases outside the gene matches: 11. On this clone itself: The target antigen is unknown.

The treatment: about 20 received Ad26.COV2.S at low or high dose, single or two shots; about 5 received placebo; per-sample allocation not given. Vaccine and placebo recipients were sampled on day 63 after the first injection. This clonotype originated in a person between 18 and 59 years old who received the Ad26.COV2.S COVID-19 vaccine or a placebo. The sample consisted of peripheral blood, taken in a trial of Ad26.COV2.S vaccine versus placebo. The chain couples TRBV4-3 to TRBJ1-1; 8 nucleotides align to TRBD1. The CDR3 here is CASSRDFGQGGTEAFF. The CDR3 region has the DNA TGCGCCAGCAGCCGCGACTTTGGACAGGGCGGCACTGAAGCTTTCTTT.